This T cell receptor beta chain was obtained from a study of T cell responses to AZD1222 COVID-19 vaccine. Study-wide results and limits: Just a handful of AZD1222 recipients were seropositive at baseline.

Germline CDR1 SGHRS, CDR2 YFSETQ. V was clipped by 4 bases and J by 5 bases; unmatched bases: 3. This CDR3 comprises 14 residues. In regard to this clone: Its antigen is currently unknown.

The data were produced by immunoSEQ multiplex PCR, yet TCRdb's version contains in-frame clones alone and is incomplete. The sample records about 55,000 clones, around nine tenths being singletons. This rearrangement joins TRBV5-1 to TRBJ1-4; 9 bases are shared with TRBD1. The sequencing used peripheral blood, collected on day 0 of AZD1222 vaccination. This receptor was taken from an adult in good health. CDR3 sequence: CASSTGTGNEKLFF. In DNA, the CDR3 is TGCGCCAGCAGCACCGGGACAGGGAATGAAAAACTGTTTTTT.